This T cell receptor beta chain was recorded in a study of regulatory T cells in long-lasting Graves disease. Broader study findings: Persistent Graves' patients possessed reduced TCR diversity relative to recently diagnosed ones.

V shed 5 bases, J shed 6 bases, and the junction held 10 bases outside the gene matches. Germline CDR1 MDHEN, CDR2 SYDVKM. This CDR3 is 14 amino acids long. Sample time point: persistent/refractory GD, antithyroid drugs over 5 years with positive TRAb. The authors made the TCR library using RNA they extracted from PBMCs. Assembly of TCR beta libraries relied on iRepertoire HTBI primers together with Arm-PCR of CDR3 regions. TCRdb independently ran MiXCR on the multiplex PCR reads; one entry per CDR3 protein. This table has roughly 430,000 distinct CDR3 sequences, 21% appearing once. In its sample, this clonotype was seen many times. Its specificity is unknown.

The sequenced sample was peripheral blood mononuclear cells (PBMCs), obtained when the disease was refractory, from a patient treated with antithyroid drugs. The receptor was derived from a female donor with Graves disease. The chain couples TRBV28 to TRBJ2-7; 7 bases fit TRBD2. Here the CDR3 reads CASSLSTSAGEQYF. The CDR3 nucleotides are TGTGCCAGCAGTCTCTCCACTAGCGCCGGCGAGCAGTACTTC.